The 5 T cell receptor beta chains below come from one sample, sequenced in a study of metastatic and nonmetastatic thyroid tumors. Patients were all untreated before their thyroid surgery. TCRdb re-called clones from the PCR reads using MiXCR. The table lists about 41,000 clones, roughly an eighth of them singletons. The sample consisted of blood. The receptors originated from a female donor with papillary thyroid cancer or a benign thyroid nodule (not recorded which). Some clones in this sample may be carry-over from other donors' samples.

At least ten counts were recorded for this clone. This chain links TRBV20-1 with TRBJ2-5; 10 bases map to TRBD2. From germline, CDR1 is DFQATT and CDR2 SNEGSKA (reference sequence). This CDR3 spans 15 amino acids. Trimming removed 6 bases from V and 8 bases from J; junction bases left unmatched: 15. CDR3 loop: CSAQVASGSSITQYF. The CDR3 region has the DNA TGCAGTGCGCAGGTGGCTAGCGGGAGCTCCATCACCCAGTACTTC.

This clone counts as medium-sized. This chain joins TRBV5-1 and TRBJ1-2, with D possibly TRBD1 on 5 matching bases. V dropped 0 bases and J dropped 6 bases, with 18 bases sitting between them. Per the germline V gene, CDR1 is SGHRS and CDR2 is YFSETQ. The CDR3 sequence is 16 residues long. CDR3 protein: CASSLDSGATPHGYTF. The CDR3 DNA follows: TGCGCCAGCAGCTTGGACAGTGGGGCCACCCCACATGGCTACACCTTC.

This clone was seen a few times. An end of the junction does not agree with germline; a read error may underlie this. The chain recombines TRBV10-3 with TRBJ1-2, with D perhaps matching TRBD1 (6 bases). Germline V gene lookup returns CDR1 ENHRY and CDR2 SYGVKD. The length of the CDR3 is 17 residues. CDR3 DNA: TGTGCCATCAGTGAGTCTTTGACAGGCCGGACCGTTCATGGCTACACTTTC. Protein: CAISESLTGRTVHGYTF.

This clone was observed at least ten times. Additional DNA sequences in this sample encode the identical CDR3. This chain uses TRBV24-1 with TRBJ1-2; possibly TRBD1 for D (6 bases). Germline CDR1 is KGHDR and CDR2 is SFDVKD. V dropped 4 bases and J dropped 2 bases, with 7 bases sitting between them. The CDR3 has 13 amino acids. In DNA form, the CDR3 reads TGTGCCACCAGTGACCAGGGGAACTATGGCTACACCTTC. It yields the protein CATSDQGNYGYTF.

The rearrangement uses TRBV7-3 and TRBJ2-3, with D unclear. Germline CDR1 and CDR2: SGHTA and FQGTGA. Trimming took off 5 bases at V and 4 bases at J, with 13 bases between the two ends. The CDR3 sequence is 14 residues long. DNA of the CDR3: TGTGCCAGCAGCCCTGATGGTCTACCAGATACGCAGTATTTT. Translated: CASSPDGLPDTQYF.